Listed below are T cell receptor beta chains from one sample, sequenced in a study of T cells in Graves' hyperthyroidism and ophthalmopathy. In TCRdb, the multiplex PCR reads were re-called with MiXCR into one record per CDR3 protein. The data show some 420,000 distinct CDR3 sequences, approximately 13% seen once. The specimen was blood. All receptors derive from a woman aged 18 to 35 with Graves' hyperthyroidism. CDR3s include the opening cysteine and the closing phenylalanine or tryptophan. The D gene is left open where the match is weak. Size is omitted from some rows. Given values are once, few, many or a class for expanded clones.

CDR3nt: TGCGCCAGCAGCTTGAAGTACTTACCTTACGAGCAGCACTTC
CDR3aa: CASSLKYLPYEQHF
v_gene: TRBV5-1
abundance: .
d_gene: .
j_gene: TRBJ2-7

CDR3nt: TGTGCCATCAGTGATCCAGCTCTCGCCTACAATGAGCAGTTCTTC
CDR3aa: CAISDPALAYNEQFF
v_gene: TRBV10-3
abundance: many
d_gene: .
j_gene: TRBJ2-1

CDR3nt: TGTGCCAGCAGTCTGGCCAAGGGCTCGAAGACTGAAGCTTTCTTT
CDR3aa: CASSLAKGSKTEAFF
v_gene: TRBV27
abundance: many
d_gene: .
j_gene: TRBJ1-1

CDR3nt: TGTGCCAGCAGCTATTGGGGCGGGACAGCTGGAAACACCATATATTTT
CDR3aa: CASSYWGGTAGNTIYF
v_gene: TRBV5-4
abundance: many
d_gene: TRBD1
j_gene: TRBJ1-3

CDR3nt: TGTGCCAGCAGTTCCAACAGGGTGAGGGACACTGAAGCTTTCTTT
CDR3aa: CASSSNRVRDTEAFF
v_gene: TRBV28
abundance: many
d_gene: .
j_gene: TRBJ1-1

CDR3nt: TGCGCCAGCAGCTTGGACCTCAGTCAGCCCCAGCATTTT
CDR3aa: CASSLDLSQPQHF
v_gene: TRBV5-1
abundance: many
d_gene: .
j_gene: TRBJ1-5

CDR3nt: TGTGCCAGCAGTTTAGACAGGAACTCTGGAAACACCATATATTTT
CDR3aa: CASSLDRNSGNTIYF
v_gene: TRBV27
abundance: many
d_gene: .
j_gene: TRBJ1-3

CDR3nt: TGTGCCAGCAGTTTAGCCAGCTCCGATGAAGCTTTCTTT
CDR3aa: CASSLASSDEAFF
v_gene: TRBV12-3/TRBV12-4
abundance: many
d_gene: .
j_gene: TRBJ1-1

CDR3nt: TGTGCCAGTAGTATCGGAGGGGGCAGTCAGCCCCAGCATTTT
CDR3aa: CASSIGGGSQPQHF
v_gene: TRBV19
abundance: .
d_gene: TRBD1
j_gene: TRBJ1-5

CDR3nt: TGTGCCAGCAGTCCCGGACTACCAGACTCCTACAATGAGCAGTTCTTC
CDR3aa: CASSPGLPDSYNEQFF
v_gene: TRBV6-2/TRBV6-3
abundance: few
d_gene: .
j_gene: TRBJ2-1

CDR3nt: TGCAGCTGCAGGGGTTCTAACTATGGCTACACCTTC
CDR3aa: CSCRGSNYGYTF
v_gene: TRBV29-1
abundance: many
d_gene: .
j_gene: TRBJ1-2

CDR3nt: TGTGCCAGCAGCTTAGCGCGGTTAGCGTTTTCATACAATGAGCAGTTCTTC
CDR3aa: CASSLARLAFSYNEQFF
v_gene: TRBV7-8
abundance: many
d_gene: .
j_gene: TRBJ2-1

CDR3nt: TGCAGTGCTAGATCCGGAGGGAGAGGTAGGGAGCAGTACTTC
CDR3aa: CSARSGGRGREQYF
v_gene: TRBV20-1
abundance: many
d_gene: .
j_gene: TRBJ2-7

CDR3nt: TGTGCCAGCAGTCCCAACAGGGTTGACTACACCTTC
CDR3aa: CASSPNRVDYTF
v_gene: TRBV12-3/TRBV12-4
abundance: many
d_gene: .
j_gene: TRBJ1-2

CDR3nt: TGTGCCAGCAGCCGTACTAGCGGGAGCGGCACCGGGGAGCTGTTTTTT
CDR3aa: CASSRTSGSGTGELFF
v_gene: TRBV5-5
abundance: many
d_gene: TRBD2
j_gene: TRBJ2-2

CDR3nt: TGTGCCAGCAGCTTGGGGACGCAGGGAGATTCACCCCTCCACTTT
CDR3aa: CASSLGTQGDSPLHF
v_gene: TRBV5-5
abundance: many
d_gene: .
j_gene: TRBJ1-6

CDR3nt: TGTGCCAGCAGCTTGTGGGGTTGGAGGGAGACCCAGTACTTC
CDR3aa: CASSLWGWRETQYF
v_gene: TRBV11-2
abundance: many
d_gene: .
j_gene: TRBJ2-5

CDR3nt: TGTGCCAGCAGCCTACATGGAGGAGACAGGCTGTACACTGAAGCTTTCTTT
CDR3aa: CASSLHGGDRLYTEAFF
v_gene: TRBV7-9
abundance: few
d_gene: .
j_gene: TRBJ1-1

CDR3nt: TGCAGTGCTAACTCGGTGGGCGTGGGGGCTTTCTTT
CDR3aa: CSANSVGVGAFF
v_gene: TRBV20-1
abundance: many
d_gene: .
j_gene: TRBJ1-1

CDR3nt: TGTGCCAGCAGCTTAATGAGGGGTTCAGATACGCAGTATTTT
CDR3aa: CASSLMRGSDTQYF
v_gene: TRBV7-9
abundance: many
d_gene: .
j_gene: TRBJ2-3

CDR3nt: TGTGCCAGCAGTTTAACGGACAGGTCTAATGAAAAACTGTTTTTT
CDR3aa: CASSLTDRSNEKLFF
v_gene: TRBV28
abundance: many
d_gene: TRBD1
j_gene: TRBJ1-4

CDR3nt: TGTGCCAGCAGTGGACCCGGGAGGGAGACCCAGTACTTC
CDR3aa: CASSGPGRETQYF
v_gene: TRBV6-1
abundance: .
d_gene: TRBD2
j_gene: TRBJ2-5

CDR3nt: TGCAGTGCTAGAGATGAGGAGGGGATTACGTTTTTT
CDR3aa: CSARDEEGITFF
v_gene: TRBV20-1
abundance: few
d_gene: .
j_gene: TRBJ2-2

CDR3nt: TGTGCCAGCAGCTTTAGGTTAGGCGGGAGCACAGATACGCAGTATTTT
CDR3aa: CASSFRLGGSTDTQYF
v_gene: TRBV5-8
abundance: many
d_gene: .
j_gene: TRBJ2-3

CDR3nt: TGTGCCATCAGTGAGTCGATGGCAGACTATGGCTACACCTTC
CDR3aa: CAISESMADYGYTF
v_gene: TRBV10-3
abundance: many
d_gene: .
j_gene: TRBJ1-2

CDR3nt: TGCGCCAGCAGCTGGGAAGCGGGAGGGCCGGAGCAAGAGACCCAGTACTTC
CDR3aa: CASSWEAGGPEQETQYF
v_gene: TRBV5-1
abundance: many
d_gene: TRBD2
j_gene: TRBJ2-5

CDR3nt: TGCGCCAGCAGCTTGGGGGGAAGGGATGAAAAACTGTTTTTT
CDR3aa: CASSLGGRDEKLFF
v_gene: TRBV5-1
abundance: many
d_gene: .
j_gene: TRBJ1-4

CDR3nt: TGTGCCAGCACCCAGGGGCGCATTGGGACCCAGTACTTC
CDR3aa: CASTQGRIGTQYF
v_gene: TRBV6-2/TRBV6-3
abundance: .
d_gene: .
j_gene: TRBJ2-5

CDR3nt: TGTGCCGGTTTGCTGGGGGACCAAGGAACGAACACTGAAGCTTTCTTT
CDR3aa: CAGLLGDQGTNTEAFF
v_gene: TRBV11-2
abundance: many
d_gene: .
j_gene: TRBJ1-1

CDR3nt: TGCGCCAGCAGCTTGGGGCTAGCGGGAGCGGTCGGGGAGCTGTTTTTT
CDR3aa: CASSLGLAGAVGELFF
v_gene: TRBV5-1
abundance: many
d_gene: TRBD2
j_gene: TRBJ2-2

CDR3nt: TGTGCCTGGAGTGTAGCGGATACGACCTACGAGCAGTACTTC
CDR3aa: CAWSVADTTYEQYF
v_gene: TRBV30
abundance: many
d_gene: .
j_gene: TRBJ2-7